The source of this T cell receptor (beta chain) is a study of T cells in localized non-small cell lung cancer. General study points: There was an association of higher blood T cell density with longer overall survival. Only one tumor region went through sequencing, so heterogeneity may still be there. Adjacent lung exhibited a median of around 60 among the 100 most abundant tumor clones. Uninvolved adjacent lung showed the highest T cell clonality, exceeding tumor.

This clone occurred a few times. The antigen remains unidentified. Measured with immunoSEQ multiplex PCR; TCRdb has only the in-frame clones, and not every one. The sample includes hundreds of clones, about 20% of them seen just once. Per the germline V gene, CDR1 is SQVTM and CDR2 is ANQGSEA. The CDR3 runs 12 residues. Trimming removed 2 bases from V and 6 bases from J, with 10 bases in between. The sequencing here drew on normal lung tissue next to the tumor, taken before any cancer treatment. The sequence was obtained from a female donor aged 60 or older with stage II lung adenocarcinoma. The chain joins TRBV29-1 to TRBJ1-1; D possibly corresponds to TRBD1 (6 bases). CDR3 loop: CSVERGGSEAFF. The CDR3 DNA reads TGCAGCGTTGAAAGGGGGGGCTCTGAAGCTTTCTTT.